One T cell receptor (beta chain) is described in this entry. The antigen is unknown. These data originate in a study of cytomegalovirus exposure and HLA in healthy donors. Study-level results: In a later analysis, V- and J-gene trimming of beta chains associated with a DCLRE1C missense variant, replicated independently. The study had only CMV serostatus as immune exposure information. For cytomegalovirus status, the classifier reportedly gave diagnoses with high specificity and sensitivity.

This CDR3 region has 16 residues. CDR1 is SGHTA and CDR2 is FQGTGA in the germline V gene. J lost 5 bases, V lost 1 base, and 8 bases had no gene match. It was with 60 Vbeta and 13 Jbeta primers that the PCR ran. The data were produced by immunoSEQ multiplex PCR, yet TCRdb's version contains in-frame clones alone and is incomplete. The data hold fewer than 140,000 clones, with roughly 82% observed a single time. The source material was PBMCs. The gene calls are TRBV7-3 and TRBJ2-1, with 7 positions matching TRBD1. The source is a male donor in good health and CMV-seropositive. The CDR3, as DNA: TGTGCCAGCAGCTTAAAAGTCGAGGGGGCGAACAATGAGCAGTTCTTC. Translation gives CASSLKVEGANNEQFF.